The present T cell receptor beta chain was sequenced within a study of T cells in localized non-small cell lung cancer. Germline CDR1 MDHEN, CDR2 SYDVKM. The V and J ends lost 0 bases and 2 bases, in that order; junction bases with no gene match: 5. The CDR3 sequence is 16 residues long. Data came from immunoSEQ multiplex PCR; TCRdb stores just in-frame clones and leaves some out. The profile shows fewer than 35,000 clones, 78% of them singletons. A word on this clone: Its antigen is unknown.

Whole-study results and caveats: Sequencing covered just one tumor region, so heterogeneity cannot be ruled out. Highest T cell clonality was seen in uninvolved adjacent lung, surpassing that measured in tumor. Greater blood T cell density accompanied longer overall survival. Detection in adjacent lung was observed for a median around 55 of the top 100 tumor clones.

This clonotype originated in a male donor aged 60 or over with stage II squamous cell lung carcinoma. This material consisted of peripheral blood, taken before any cancer treatment. The chain joins TRBV28 to TRBJ2-7; TRBD1 aligns across 9 bases. The CDR3 loop is CASSLWGQGRTYEQYF. Here the CDR3 DNA reads TGTGCCAGCAGTTTATGGGGACAGGGAAGGACCTACGAGCAGTACTTC.